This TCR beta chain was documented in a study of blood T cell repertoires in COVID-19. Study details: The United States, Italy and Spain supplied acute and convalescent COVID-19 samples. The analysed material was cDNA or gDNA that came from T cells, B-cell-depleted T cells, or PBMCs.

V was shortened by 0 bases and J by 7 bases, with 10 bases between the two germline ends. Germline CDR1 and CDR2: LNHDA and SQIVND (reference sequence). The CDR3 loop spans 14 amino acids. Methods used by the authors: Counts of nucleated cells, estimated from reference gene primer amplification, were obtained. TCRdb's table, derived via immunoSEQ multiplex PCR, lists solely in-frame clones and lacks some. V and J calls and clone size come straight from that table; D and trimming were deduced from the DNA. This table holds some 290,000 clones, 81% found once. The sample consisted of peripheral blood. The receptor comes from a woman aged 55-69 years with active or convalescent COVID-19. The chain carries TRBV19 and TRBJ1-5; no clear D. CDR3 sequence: CASSIDSVGQPQHF. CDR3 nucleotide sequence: TGTGCCAGTAGTATAGATTCAGTTGGCCAGCCCCAGCATTTT.